These T cell receptor beta chains were read from a single sample in a study of long-term antiretroviral therapy in people with HIV. This table comes from immunoSEQ multiplex PCR, and its TCRdb copy is limited to in-frame clones, with some not included. The table has tens of thousands of clones, about 95% seen once; the top ten hold over 7%. Sequencing was performed on unsorted PBMCs, taken 5.3 years after starting antiretroviral therapy. The receptors derive from a man aged 25 to 40 with HIV. The conserved cysteine and the conserved F or W are not part of the CDR3 here. Each record gives: V gene, CDR3 length, clone size, J gene, CDR3 protein. The listing skips clone size in some rows; elsewhere it reads once, few, many or a size class.

>TRBV18|11|once|TRBJ2-5
ASSLGSDETQY
>TRBV27|13|.|TRBJ1-5
ASSLKRGLNQPQH
>TRBV4-1|15|.|TRBJ2-6
ASSQVGEGSGANVLT
>TRBV5-1|11|once|TRBJ1-1
ASSFGGRVGAF
>TRBV19|14|.|TRBJ1-2
ASRLSARTPNYGYT
>TRBV28|12|.|TRBJ1-5
ASRRQGSNQPQH
>TRBV5-1|11|once|TRBJ2-2
ASSSEFVGELF
>TRBV4-2|13|.|TRBJ2-1
ASSHMGLAGDEQF
>TRBV9|13|.|TRBJ1-2
ASSEGQGNSYGYT
>TRBV6-1|9|.|TRBJ2-7
ASSESYEQY
>TRBV7-6|14|large|TRBJ2-3
ASSLAVGELTDTQY
>TRBV7-9|15|.|TRBJ2-1
ASSLASSGRARHEQF
>TRBV7-8|12|.|TRBJ2-5
ASSPGLGRETQY
>TRBV14|12|.|TRBJ2-7
ASSRTAGGIEQY